These 23 T cell receptor beta chains originate from one sample sequenced in a study of blood T cell repertoires in COVID-19. Profiling relied on immunoSEQ multiplex PCR, and the TCRdb table lists in-frame clones only, not all of them. This sample has about 360,000 clones, with 85% to 90% found just once. Sequencing used peripheral blood. The receptor set was obtained from a human donor in a cohort sampled during active COVID-19.

This clone was observed a handful of times. The CDR3 sequence is CASSSTGPYEQYF. CDR3 sequence (DNA): TGTGCCAGCAGCTCTACAGGTCCCTACGAGCAGTACTTC. V usage is TRBV5-6 and J usage is TRBJ2-7; D might be TRBD1 (5 bases). V was clipped by 3 bases and J by 2 bases, with 9 bases between them. Looked up from germline, CDR1 is SGHDT and CDR2 is YYEEEE. This CDR3 is 13 amino acids long.

Points on this clone: Compared with germline, one end of the junction differs, possibly owing to a read error. CDR3: CASSDSGQAAGSPLHF. The CDR3 region has the DNA TGTGCCAGCAGTGACTCCGGACAGGCCGCCGGCTCACCCCTCCACTTT. The genes are TRBV6-6 and TRBJ1-6, with 7 positions matching TRBD1. Germline lookup yields CDR1 MNHNY and CDR2 SVGAGI (reference sequence). The CDR3 is made up of 16 amino acids.

The chain has TRBV28 and TRBJ2-3; TRBD1 matches 7 bases. This CDR3 region has 15 residues. The germline V gene has CDR1 MDHEN and CDR2 SYDVKM. The ends lost 7 bases at V and 2 bases at J; junction bases unmatched: 9. The CDR3 is CASNLDRSPTDTQYF. The CDR3 DNA reads as TGTGCCAGCAACCTGGACAGGTCCCCCACAGATACGCAGTATTTT.

The chain links TRBV7-9 to TRBJ2-5, with 11 bases matching TRBD2. V lost 5 bases to trimming and J lost 2 bases; unmatched junction nucleotides: 13. The CDR3 runs 18 residues. Germline V gene data show CDR1 as SEHNR and CDR2 as FQNEAQ (reference sequence). CDR3 nucleotides: TGTGCCAGCAGCACACCTCCTGGGACTAGCGGCGAACAAGAGACCCAGTACTTC. Its protein product is CASSTPPGTSGEQETQYF. The variable domain in full, with the rest retrieved from reference TRBV7-9 and TRBJ2-5, is DTGVSQNPRHKITKRGQNVTFRCDPISEHNRLYWYRQTLGQGPEFLTYFQNEAQLEKSRLLSDRFSAERPKGSFSTLEIQRTEQGDSAMYLCASSTPPGTSGEQETQYFGPGTRLLVL.

The J gene is TRBJ1-1, the V gene TRBV29-1, with a weak D call TRBD1 (6 bases). The CDR3 loop spans 14 amino acids. Germline loops: CDR1 SQVTM, CDR2 ANQGSEA. Trimming left V 1 base short and J 3 bases short, with 12 bases between. CDR3 DNA: TGCAGCGTTGAAGTACAGGGCAGGTACACTGAAGCTTTCTTT. This sequence encodes CSVEVQGRYTEAFF.

The chain has TRBV9 and TRBJ1-2; D might be TRBD1 (5 bases). Looked up from germline, CDR1 is SGDLS and CDR2 is YYNGEE. Trimming left V 4 bases short and J 0 bases short, with 19 bases between. The CDR3 spans 17 residues. CDR3 protein: CASSHPGGRQTNYGYTF. The CDR3 DNA sequence: TGTGCCAGCAGCCATCCCGGCGGGAGACAGACTAACTATGGCTACACCTTC.

The gene calls are TRBV2 and TRBJ2-5, with D possibly matching TRBD2 (5 bases). The V gene's germline CDR1 is SNHLY and CDR2 FYNNEI. The CDR3 has 12 amino acids. Trimming pared 3 bases from V and 4 bases from J, leaving 6 bases between. CDR3 sequence: CASSDEGETQYF. The DNA for the CDR3 is TGTGCCAGCAGTGATGAGGGAGAGACCCAGTACTTC.

The chain combines TRBV30 with TRBJ1-3; D possibly corresponds to TRBD1 (5 bases). The germline V gene encodes CDR1 GTSNPN and CDR2 SVGIG (reference sequence). V lost 3 bases and J lost 9, with 18 bases in between. The CDR3 totals 14 residues. In DNA, the CDR3 is TGTGCCTGGAGCCGGGGGGGTTTTGGTAGCACCATATATTTT. Encoded protein: CAWSRGGFGSTIYF.

CDR3 nucleotides: TGTGCCAGCAGCTTGGCCCCCCCGCGACAGGGTATCACCGGGGAGCTGTTTTTT. Protein: CASSLAPPRQGITGELFF. The chain uses TRBV7-8 and TRBJ2-2, with 7 bases that match TRBD1. Trimming took 3 bases from V and 4 from J; bases not matched to a gene: 14. The germline V gene has CDR1 SGHVS and CDR2 FQNEAQ. There are 18 residues in the CDR3.

The J gene is TRBJ2-2, the V gene TRBV7-3; tentatively, D is TRBD2 (6 bases). The germline V gene encodes CDR1 SGHTA and CDR2 FQGTGA. Trimming shortened V by 1 base and J by 0 bases, and 9 bases separated the two germline ends. The CDR3 runs 16 residues. The CDR3 DNA reads as TGTGCCAGCAGCTTAATGCGGGGTTCGAACACCGGGGAGCTGTTTTTT. Residues: CASSLMRGSNTGELFF.

The CDR3 region is CAISEEASGRYNEQFF. The CDR3 nucleotides are TGTGCCATCAGTGAGGAGGCTAGCGGGAGGTACAATGAGCAGTTCTTC. The chain employs TRBV10-3 and TRBJ2-1, with TRBD2 matching over 11 bases. The CDR3 covers 16 residues. The V segment lost 2 bases and the J segment 4 bases; nucleotides outside the gene matches: 4. The germline V gene encodes CDR1 ENHRY and CDR2 SYGVKD.

This clone showed up just a few times. The chain has TRBV10-3 and TRBJ2-7; maybe TRBD1 (5 bases). This CDR3 comprises 15 residues. The germline V and J ends were trimmed by 0 bases and 1 base, with 10 bases remaining between them. Germline CDR1 reads ENHRY; CDR2 reads SYGVKD. The CDR3 sequence: CAISESQGRSYEQYF. The DNA for the CDR3 is TGTGCCATCAGTGAGTCCCAGGGAAGATCCTACGAGCAGTACTTC.

The chain carries TRBV30 and TRBJ1-4; 8 bases match TRBD1. With V trimmed by 0 bases and J by 11 bases, 8 bases remained unmatched. The CDR3 runs to 14 residues. Looked up from germline, CDR1 is GTSNPN and CDR2 is SVGIG (reference sequence). CDR3 residues: CAWSVGQGIRKLFF. The CDR3 nucleotides are TGTGCCTGGAGTGTAGGACAGGGAATTCGGAAACTGTTTTTT.

This chain joins TRBV7-9 and TRBJ1-4; no definite D call. The CDR3 runs to 17 residues. The germline gives CDR1 SEHNR, CDR2 FQNEAQ (reference sequence). V was clipped by 2 bases and J by 8 bases, with 21 bases between them. This CDR3 is CASSLWSGTSIGEKLFF. The CDR3 nucleotides are TGTGCCAGCAGCTTATGGTCGGGAACATCAATTGGGGAAAAACTGTTTTTT.

This clone was picked up a small number of times. The V gene is TRBV5-1, the J gene TRBJ2-7, with 8 positions matching TRBD2. The CDR3 length is 14 residues. V shed 4 bases and J 5 bases; nucleotides not matched to a gene: 8. Germline values: CDR1 SGHRS, CDR2 YFSETQ. The CDR3: CASSRLASNDEQYF. CDR3 nucleotides: TGCGCCAGCAGCCGACTAGCGAGTAATGACGAGCAGTACTTC.

V usage is TRBV5-8 and J usage is TRBJ2-1; 7 nucleotides match TRBD1. Germline trimming cut 2 bases from V and 3 bases from J; bases unmatched to any gene: 14. The CDR3 runs 18 residues. The V gene's germline CDR1 is SGHTS and CDR2 YDEGEE. CDR3 sequence: CASSFLLTSYRGYNEQFF. As DNA, the CDR3 is TGTGCCAGCAGCTTCCTCCTCACCTCCTACAGGGGCTACAATGAGCAGTTCTTC. Filled out from reference TRBV5-8 and TRBJ2-1, the complete variable domain reads EAGVTQSPTHLIKTRGQQATLRCSPISGHTSVYWYQQALGLGLQFLLWYDEGEERNRGNFPPRFSGRQFPNYSSELNVNALELEDSALYLCASSFLLTSYRGYNEQFFGPGTRLTVL.

This clone was counted a single time. V and J are TRBV5-6 and TRBJ1-1; D gene unclear. Germline V gene lookup returns CDR1 SGHDT and CDR2 YYEEEE. The CDR3 covers 13 residues. V lost 2 bases, J lost 1 base, and 6 bases lay in between. The CDR3 DNA reads TGTGCCAGCAGCTTTGGGCAGAACACTGAAGCTTTCTTT. Translating it yields CASSFGQNTEAFF.

The chain couples TRBV30 to TRBJ1-6; D gene uncertain. Germline CDR1 is GTSNPN and CDR2 is SVGIG (reference sequence). This CDR3 contains 15 residues. Between the trimmed V and J ends, which lost 3 bases and 10 bases, there was a span of 19 bases. CDR3 residues: CAWSFTPQVGSPLHF. The CDR3, as DNA: TGTGCCTGGAGCTTTACCCCACAAGTCGGGTCACCCCTCCACTTT.

The chain couples TRBV28 to TRBJ2-1; 11 bases line up with TRBD2. Per the germline V gene, CDR1 is MDHEN and CDR2 is SYDVKM. The CDR3 covers 15 residues. The V and J ends lost 5 bases and 3 bases, in that order; junction bases with no gene match: 3. The CDR3 DNA reads as TGTGCCAGCAGTGTAGCGGGGGGGGGCTACAATGAGCAGTTCTTC. Protein sequence: CASSVAGGGYNEQFF.

The rearrangement joins TRBV4-1 to TRBJ2-1; 11 positions agree with TRBD2. Germline V gene data show CDR1 as MGHRA and CDR2 as YSYEKL. Losses at the gene ends were 0 bases for V and 2 bases for J; bases not matched to a gene: 15. The CDR3 is 21 amino acids. CDR3 nucleotide sequence: TGCGCCAGCAGCCAAGAAGGATTCGCGACTAGCGGGGAGGGACCCTACAATGAGCAGTTCTTC. Protein product: CASSQEGFATSGEGPYNEQFF.

The V gene is TRBV20-1, the J gene TRBJ1-5; possible D gene TRBD1, 6 bases. CDR3 length: 15 residues. Germline-derived CDR1 and CDR2 are DFQATT and SNEGSKA (reference sequence). V was trimmed by 3 bases and J by 3 bases, leaving 15 bases between them. For the CDR3, the DNA is TGCAGTGCTAGTGGCCCGGGACACGTCAATCAGCCCCAGCATTTT. As protein: CSASGPGHVNQPQHF.

The CDR3 region is CALGRDRVFNGYTF. The CDR3 bases are TGTGCCTTGGGCCGGGACAGGGTTTTCAATGGCTACACCTTC. This rearrangement joins TRBV30 to TRBJ1-2; TRBD1 matches 9 bases. The CDR3 length is 14 residues. V trimming: 7 bases; J trimming: 6 bases; junction bases outside the gene matches: 12. The germline CDR1 and CDR2 sequences are GTSNPN and SVGIG (reference sequence).

The chain has TRBV5-6 and TRBJ1-6; D gene ambiguous. The V and J ends lost 0 bases and 10 bases respectively, with 14 bases between them. Germline V gives CDR1 SGHDT, CDR2 YYEEEE. The CDR3 spans 15 residues. The CDR3 DNA reads TGTGCCAGCAGCTTGGAGGGATCCCGAGGGTCACCCCTCCACTTT. Protein product: CASSLEGSRGSPLHF.